This T cell receptor (beta chain) is from a study of T cells in tumors after PD-1 blockade. Study-wide context: Patients had no prior checkpoint blockade, systemic immunosuppressants, or anti-cancer therapy within 4 weeks.

Genomic DNA template from tumor biopsies or peripheral blood, roughly 616 ng to 6,500 ng input. The assay was immunoSEQ multiplex PCR, and TCRdb's table has in-frame clones only and misses some. The table has about 47,000 clones, just under 80% seen once. CDR3 size: 14 residues. V lost 7 bases and J lost 2; bases outside the gene matches: 6. Germline V gene lookup returns CDR1 MNHEY and CDR2 SVGAGI. This sample comprised PBMCs, obtained before anti-PD-1 treatment. This TCR was sampled from a human donor with basal cell carcinoma. The V and J genes are TRBV6-5 and TRBJ2-7; 9 nucleotides line up with TRBD2. CDR3 residues: CASTETSGPYEQYF. The CDR3 DNA follows: TGTGCCAGCACCGAAACTAGCGGGCCCTACGAGCAGTACTTC.